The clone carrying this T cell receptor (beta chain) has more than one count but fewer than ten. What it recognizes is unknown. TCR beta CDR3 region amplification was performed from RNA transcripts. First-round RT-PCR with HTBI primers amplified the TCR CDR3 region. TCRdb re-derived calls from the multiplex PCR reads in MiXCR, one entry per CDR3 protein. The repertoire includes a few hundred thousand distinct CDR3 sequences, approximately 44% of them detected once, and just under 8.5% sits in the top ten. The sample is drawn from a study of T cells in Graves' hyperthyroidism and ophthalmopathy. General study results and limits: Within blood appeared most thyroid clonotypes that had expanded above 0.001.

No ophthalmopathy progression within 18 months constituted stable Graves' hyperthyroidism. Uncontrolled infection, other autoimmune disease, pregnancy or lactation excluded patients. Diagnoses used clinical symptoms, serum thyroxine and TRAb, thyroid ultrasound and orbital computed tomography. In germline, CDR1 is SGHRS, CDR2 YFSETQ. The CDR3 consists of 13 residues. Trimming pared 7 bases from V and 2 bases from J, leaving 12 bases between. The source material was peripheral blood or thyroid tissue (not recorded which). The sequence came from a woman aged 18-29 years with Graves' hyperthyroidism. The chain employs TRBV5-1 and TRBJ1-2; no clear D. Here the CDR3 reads CASLEGTNYGYTF. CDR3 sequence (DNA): TGCGCCAGCCTGGAGGGTACGAACTATGGCTACACCTTC.